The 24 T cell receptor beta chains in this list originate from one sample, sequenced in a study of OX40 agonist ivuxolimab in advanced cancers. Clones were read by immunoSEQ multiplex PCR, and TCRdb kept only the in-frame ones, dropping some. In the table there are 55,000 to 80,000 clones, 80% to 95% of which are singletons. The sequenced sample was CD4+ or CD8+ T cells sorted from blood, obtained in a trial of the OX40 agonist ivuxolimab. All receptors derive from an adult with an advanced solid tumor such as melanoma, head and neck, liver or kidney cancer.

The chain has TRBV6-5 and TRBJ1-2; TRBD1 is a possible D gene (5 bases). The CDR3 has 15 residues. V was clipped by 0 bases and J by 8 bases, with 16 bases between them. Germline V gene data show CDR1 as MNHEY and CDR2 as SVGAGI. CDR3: CASSYSGDSARGYTF. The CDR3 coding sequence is TGTGCCAGCAGTTACTCGGGGGATTCGGCGCGCGGCTACACCTTC.

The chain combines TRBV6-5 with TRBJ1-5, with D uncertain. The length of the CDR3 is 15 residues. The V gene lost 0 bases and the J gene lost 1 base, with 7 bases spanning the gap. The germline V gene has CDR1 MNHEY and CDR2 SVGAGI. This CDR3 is CASSYSGRSNQPQHF. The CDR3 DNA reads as TGTGCCAGCAGTTACTCGGGCAGAAGCAATCAGCCCCAGCATTTT.

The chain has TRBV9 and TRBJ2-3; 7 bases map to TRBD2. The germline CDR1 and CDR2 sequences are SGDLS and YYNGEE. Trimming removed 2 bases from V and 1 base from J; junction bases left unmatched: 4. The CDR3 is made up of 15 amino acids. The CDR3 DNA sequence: TGTGCCAGCAGCGTCCGGGGGGTAGGCACAGATACGCAGTATTTT. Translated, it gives CASSVRGVGTDTQYF.

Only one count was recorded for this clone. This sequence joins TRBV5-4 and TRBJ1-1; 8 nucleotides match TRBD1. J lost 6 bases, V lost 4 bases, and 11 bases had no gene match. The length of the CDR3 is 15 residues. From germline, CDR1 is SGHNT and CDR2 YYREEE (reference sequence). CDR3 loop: CASSAGGRTGSEAFF. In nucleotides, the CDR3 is TGTGCCAGCAGCGCAGGGGGCAGGACAGGTTCTGAAGCTTTCTTT.

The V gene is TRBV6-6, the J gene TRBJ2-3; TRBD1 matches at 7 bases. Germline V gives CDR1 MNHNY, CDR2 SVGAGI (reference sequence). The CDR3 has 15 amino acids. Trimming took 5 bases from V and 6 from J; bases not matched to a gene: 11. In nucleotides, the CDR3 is TGTGCCAGCAGTCCCCCCGGACAGGCCCGGGATACGCAGTATTTT. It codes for CASSPPGQARDTQYF.

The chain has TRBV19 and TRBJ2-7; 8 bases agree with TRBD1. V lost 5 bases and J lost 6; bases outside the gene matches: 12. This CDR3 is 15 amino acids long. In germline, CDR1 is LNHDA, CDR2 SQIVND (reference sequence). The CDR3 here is CASSSMDRAGVEQYF. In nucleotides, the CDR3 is TGTGCCAGTAGTTCGATGGACAGGGCTGGGGTCGAGCAGTACTTC.

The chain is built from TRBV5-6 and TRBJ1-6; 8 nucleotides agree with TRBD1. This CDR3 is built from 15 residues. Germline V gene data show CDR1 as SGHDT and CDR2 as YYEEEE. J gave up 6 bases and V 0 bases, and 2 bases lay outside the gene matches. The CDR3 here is CASSLGDRSNSPLHF. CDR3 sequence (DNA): TGTGCCAGCAGCTTGGGGGACAGGAGTAATTCACCCCTCCACTTT.

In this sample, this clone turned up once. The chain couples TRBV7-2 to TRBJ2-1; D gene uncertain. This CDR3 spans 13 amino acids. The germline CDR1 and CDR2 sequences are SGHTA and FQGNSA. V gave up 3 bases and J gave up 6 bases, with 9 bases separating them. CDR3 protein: CASSFAVTNEQFF. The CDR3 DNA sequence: TGTGCCAGCAGCTTTGCAGTTACCAATGAGCAGTTCTTC.

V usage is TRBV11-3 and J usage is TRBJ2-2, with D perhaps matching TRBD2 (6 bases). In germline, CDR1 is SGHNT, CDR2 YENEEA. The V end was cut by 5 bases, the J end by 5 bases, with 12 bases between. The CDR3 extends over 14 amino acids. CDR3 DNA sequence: TGTGCCAGCAGCCCGGTTCGGGGGACCGGGGAGCTGTTTTTT. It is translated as CASSPVRGTGELFF.

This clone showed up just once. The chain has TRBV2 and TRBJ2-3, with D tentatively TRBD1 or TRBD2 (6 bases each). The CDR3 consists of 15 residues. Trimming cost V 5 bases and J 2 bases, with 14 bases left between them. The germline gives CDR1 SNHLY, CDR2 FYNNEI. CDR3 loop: CASSPTRGVTDTQYF. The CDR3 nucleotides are TGTGCCAGCAGTCCGACTAGGGGGGTCACAGATACGCAGTATTTT.

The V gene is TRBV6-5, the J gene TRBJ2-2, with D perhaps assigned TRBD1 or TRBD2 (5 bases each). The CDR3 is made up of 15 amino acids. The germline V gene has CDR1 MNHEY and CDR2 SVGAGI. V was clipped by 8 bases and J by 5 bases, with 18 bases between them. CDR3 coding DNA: TGTGCCAGCTTAACTCCCCGGGGCTTGACCGGGGAGCTGTTTTTT. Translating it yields CASLTPRGLTGELFF.

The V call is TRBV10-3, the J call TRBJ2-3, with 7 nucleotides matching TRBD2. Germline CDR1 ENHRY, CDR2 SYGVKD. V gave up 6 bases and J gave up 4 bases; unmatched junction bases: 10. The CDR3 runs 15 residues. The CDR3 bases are TGTGCCATCAGATCCCGCGGGGGTGGGGCAGATACGCAGTATTTT. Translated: CAIRSRGGGADTQYF.

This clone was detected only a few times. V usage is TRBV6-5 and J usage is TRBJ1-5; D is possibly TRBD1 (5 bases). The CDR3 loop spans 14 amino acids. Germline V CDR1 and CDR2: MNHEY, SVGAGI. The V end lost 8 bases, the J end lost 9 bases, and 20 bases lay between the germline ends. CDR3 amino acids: CASRRSGGEGPQHF. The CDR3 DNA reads TGTGCCAGCCGTCGATCGGGGGGGGAGGGGCCCCAGCATTTT.

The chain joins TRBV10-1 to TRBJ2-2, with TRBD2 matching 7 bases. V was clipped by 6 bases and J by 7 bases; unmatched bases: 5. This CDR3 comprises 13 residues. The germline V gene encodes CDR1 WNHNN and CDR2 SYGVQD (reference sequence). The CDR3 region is CASRGGTDGELFF. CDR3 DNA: TGCGCCAGCAGGGGAGGGACGGACGGGGAGCTGTTTTTT.

The CDR3, as DNA: TGTGCCATCAGTGAGGGACCGGGACAGGGGTACGAGCAGTACTTC. It yields the protein CAISEGPGQGYEQYF. The chain couples TRBV10-3 to TRBJ2-7; 10 bases agree with TRBD1. This CDR3 region has 15 residues. Germline lookup yields CDR1 ENHRY and CDR2 SYGVKD. The V and J ends lost 2 bases and 4 bases, in that order; junction bases with no gene match: 5.

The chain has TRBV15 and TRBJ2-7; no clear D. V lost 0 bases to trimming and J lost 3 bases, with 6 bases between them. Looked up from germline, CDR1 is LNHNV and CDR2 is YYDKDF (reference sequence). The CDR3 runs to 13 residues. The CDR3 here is CATSREKGYEQYF. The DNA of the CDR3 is TGTGCCACCAGCAGAGAAAAGGGCTACGAGCAGTACTTC.

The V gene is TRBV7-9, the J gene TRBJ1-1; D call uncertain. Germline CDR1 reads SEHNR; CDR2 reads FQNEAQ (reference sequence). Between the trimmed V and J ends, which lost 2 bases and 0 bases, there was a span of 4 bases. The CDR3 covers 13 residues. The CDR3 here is CASSLTLNTEAFF. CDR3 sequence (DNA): TGTGCCAGCAGCTTAACTTTGAACACTGAAGCTTTCTTT.

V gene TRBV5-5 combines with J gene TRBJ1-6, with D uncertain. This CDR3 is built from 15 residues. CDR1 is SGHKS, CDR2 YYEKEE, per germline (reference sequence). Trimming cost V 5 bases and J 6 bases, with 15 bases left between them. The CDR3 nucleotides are TGTGCCAGCAGTCGTGGGGAGGGTTTTAATTCACCCCTCCACTTT. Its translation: CASSRGEGFNSPLHF.

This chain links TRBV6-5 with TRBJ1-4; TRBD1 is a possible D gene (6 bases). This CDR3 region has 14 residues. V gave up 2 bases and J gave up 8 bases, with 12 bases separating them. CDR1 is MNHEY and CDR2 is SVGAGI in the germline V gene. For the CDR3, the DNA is TGTGCCAGCAGTTACCGAAGGGGGGAGGAAAAACTGTTTTTT. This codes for CASSYRRGEEKLFF.

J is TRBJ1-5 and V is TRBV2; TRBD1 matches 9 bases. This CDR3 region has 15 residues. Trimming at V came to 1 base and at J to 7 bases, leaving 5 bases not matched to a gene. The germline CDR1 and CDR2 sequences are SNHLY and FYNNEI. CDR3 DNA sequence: TGTGCCAGCAGTGAAGGGACAGGGGCGAGCCAGCCCCAGCATTTT. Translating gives CASSEGTGASQPQHF.

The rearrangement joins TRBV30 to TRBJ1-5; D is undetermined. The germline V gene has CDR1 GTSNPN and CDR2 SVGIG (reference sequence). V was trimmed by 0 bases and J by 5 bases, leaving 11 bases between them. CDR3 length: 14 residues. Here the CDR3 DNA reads TGTGCCTGGAGTGTAAAGGGAGCCCATCAGCCCCAGCATTTT. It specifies CAWSVKGAHQPQHF. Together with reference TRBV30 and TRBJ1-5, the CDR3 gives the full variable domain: SQTIHQWPATLVQPVGSPLSLECTVEGTSNPNLYWYRQAAGRGLQLLFYSVGIGQISSEVPQNLSASRPQDRQFILSSKKLLLSDSGFYLCAWSVKGAHQPQHFGDGTRLSIL.

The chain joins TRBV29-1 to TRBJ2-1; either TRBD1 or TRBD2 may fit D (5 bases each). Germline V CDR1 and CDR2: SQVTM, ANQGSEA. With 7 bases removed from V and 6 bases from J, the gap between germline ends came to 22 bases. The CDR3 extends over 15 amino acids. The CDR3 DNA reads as TGCAGCGCCCCCCTCGGGGATACTCAGGGCAATGAGCAGTTCTTC. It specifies CSAPLGDTQGNEQFF.

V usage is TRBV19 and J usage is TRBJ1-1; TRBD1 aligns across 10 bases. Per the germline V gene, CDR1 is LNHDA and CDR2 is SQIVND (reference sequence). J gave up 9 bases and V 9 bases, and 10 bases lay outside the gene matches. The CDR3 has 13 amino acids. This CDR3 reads CASIRGTGVQAFF. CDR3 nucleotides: TGTGCCAGCATCAGGGGGACAGGGGTTCAAGCTTTCTTT.

CDR3 in DNA: TGTGCCAGCAGCTTGCCCGGAGGTCCCGCTCACGAGCAGTACTTC. This encodes CASSLPGGPAHEQYF. The chain uses TRBV5-6 and TRBJ2-7; a weak D match, TRBD2 (5 bases). CDR3 size: 15 residues. Looked up from germline, CDR1 is SGHDT and CDR2 is YYEEEE. V gave up 1 base and J gave up 5 bases, with 16 bases separating them.